This T cell receptor beta chain was observed in a study of T cells in Graves' hyperthyroidism and ophthalmopathy. Clinical symptoms, serum thyroxine, TRAb, thyroid ultrasound and orbital computed tomography established diagnosis. This CDR3 region has 11 residues. CDR1 is DFQATT, CDR2 SNEGSKA, per germline (reference sequence). V dropped 1 base and J dropped 7 bases, with 7 bases sitting between them. A note on this clonotype: The antigen is unknown.

The CDR3 regions of TCR beta were amplified from RNA transcripts. In the first-round RT-PCR of the TCR CDR3, the HTBI primer set was used. TCRdb processed the multiplex PCR reads anew with MiXCR; each CDR3 protein has one entry. The table lists roughly 570,000 distinct CDR3 sequences, about 43% of them singletons, with 15% to 20% in the top ten. Study outcomes and limitations: Blood also carried most thyroid clonotypes expanded above 0.001. With a median lead of approximately six months before onset, the model predicted ophthalmopathy.

The sample comprised peripheral blood or thyroid tissue (not recorded which). The origin of this receptor is an adult woman with Graves' disease, either hyperthyroidism or ophthalmopathy (not recorded which). The chain employs TRBV20-1 and TRBJ2-5, with D perhaps matching TRBD1 (5 bases). The CDR3 sequence: CSARAQGTQYF. In DNA, the CDR3 is TGCAGTGCTAGAGCTCAGGGGACCCAGTACTTC.